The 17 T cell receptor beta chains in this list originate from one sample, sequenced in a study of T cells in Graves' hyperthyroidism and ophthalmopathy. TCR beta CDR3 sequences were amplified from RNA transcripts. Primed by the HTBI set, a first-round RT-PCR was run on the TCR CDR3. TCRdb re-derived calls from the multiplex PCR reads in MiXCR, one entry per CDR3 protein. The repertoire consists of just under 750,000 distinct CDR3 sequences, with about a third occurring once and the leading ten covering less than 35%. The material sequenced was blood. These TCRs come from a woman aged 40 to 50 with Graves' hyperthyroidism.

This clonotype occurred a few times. CDR3 protein: CATSRDPGTLNQPQHF. The CDR3 bases are TGTGCCACCAGCAGAGATCCCGGGACACTTAATCAGCCCCAGCATTTT. The rearrangement joins TRBV15 to TRBJ1-5; D possibly corresponds to TRBD1 (6 bases). Germline V lookup: CDR1 LNHNV, CDR2 YYDKDF (reference sequence). The CDR3 length is 16 residues. V lost 0 bases, J lost 4 bases, and 13 bases lay in between.

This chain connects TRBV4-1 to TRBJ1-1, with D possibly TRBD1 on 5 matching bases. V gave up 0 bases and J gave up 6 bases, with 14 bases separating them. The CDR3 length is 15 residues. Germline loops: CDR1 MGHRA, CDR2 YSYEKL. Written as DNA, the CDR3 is TGCGCCAGCAGCCAAGAAACCCCAGGGAGCCCTGAAGCTTTCTTT. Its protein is CASSQETPGSPEAFF.

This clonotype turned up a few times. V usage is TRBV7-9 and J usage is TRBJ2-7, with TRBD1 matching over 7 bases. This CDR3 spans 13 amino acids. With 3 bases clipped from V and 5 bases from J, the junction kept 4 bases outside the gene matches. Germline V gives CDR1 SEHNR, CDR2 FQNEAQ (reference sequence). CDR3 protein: CASSFRGPHEQYF. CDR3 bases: TGTGCCAGCAGCTTTAGGGGGCCTCACGAGCAGTACTTC. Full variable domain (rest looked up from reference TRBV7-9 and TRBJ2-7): DTGVSQNPRHKITKRGQNVTFRCDPISEHNRLYWYRQTLGQGPEFLTYFQNEAQLEKSRLLSDRFSAERPKGSFSTLEIQRTEQGDSAMYLCASSFRGPHEQYFGPGTRLTVT.

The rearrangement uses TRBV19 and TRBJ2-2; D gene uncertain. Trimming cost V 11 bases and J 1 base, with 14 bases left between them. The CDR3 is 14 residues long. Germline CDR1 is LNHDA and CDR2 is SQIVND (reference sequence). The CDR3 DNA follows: TGTGCCCGTACCATAAATCGGAACACCGGGGAGCTGTTTTTT. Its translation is CARTINRNTGELFF.

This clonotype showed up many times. The DNA of the CDR3 is TGTGCCAGCAGAAGTACGGCCCCCTACGAGCAGTACTTC. The encoded protein is CASRSTAPYEQYF. J is TRBJ2-7 and V is TRBV7-2, with no clear D. This CDR3 comprises 13 residues. Germline loops: CDR1 SGHTA, CDR2 FQGNSA. The V end was cut by 6 bases, the J end by 2 bases, with 11 bases between. Combining the CDR3 with reference TRBV7-2 and TRBJ2-7 gives the whole variable domain GAGVSQSPSNKVTEKGKDVELRCDPISGHTALYWYRQSLGQGLEFLIYFQGNSAPDKSGLPSDRFSAERTGGSVSTLTIQRTQQEDSAVYLCASRSTAPYEQYFGPGTRLTVT.

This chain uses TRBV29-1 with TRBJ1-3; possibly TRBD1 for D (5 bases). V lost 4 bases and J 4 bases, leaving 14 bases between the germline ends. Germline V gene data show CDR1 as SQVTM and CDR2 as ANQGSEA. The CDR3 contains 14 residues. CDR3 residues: CSVVAGNRGNTIYF. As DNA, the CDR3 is TGCAGCGTTGTGGCAGGGAATAGAGGAAACACCATATATTTT.

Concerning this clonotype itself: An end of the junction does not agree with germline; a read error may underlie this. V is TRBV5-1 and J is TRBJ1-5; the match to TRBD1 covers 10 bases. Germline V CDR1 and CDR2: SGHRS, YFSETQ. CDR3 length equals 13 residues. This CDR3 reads CASRLDRGRAEHF. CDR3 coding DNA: TGTGCCAGCAGACTTGACAGGGGGCGAGCCGAGCATTTT.

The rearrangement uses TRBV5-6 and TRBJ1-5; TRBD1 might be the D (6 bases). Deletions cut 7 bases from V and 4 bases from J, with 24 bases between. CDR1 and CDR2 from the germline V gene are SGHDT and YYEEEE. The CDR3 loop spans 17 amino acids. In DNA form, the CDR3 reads TGTGCCAGCTCACCACCTGCCGGGGGCGGTGGGAATCAGCCCCAGCATTTT. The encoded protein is CASSPPAGGGGNQPQHF.

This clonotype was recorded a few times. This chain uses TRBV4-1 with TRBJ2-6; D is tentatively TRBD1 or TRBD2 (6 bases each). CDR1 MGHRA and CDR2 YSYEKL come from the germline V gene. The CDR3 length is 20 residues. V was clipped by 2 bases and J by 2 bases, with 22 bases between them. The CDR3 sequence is CASSQLVGASVLAGANVLTF. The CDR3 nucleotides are TGCGCCAGCAGCCAATTGGTGGGGGCTAGCGTCCTCGCTGGGGCCAACGTCCTGACTTTC.

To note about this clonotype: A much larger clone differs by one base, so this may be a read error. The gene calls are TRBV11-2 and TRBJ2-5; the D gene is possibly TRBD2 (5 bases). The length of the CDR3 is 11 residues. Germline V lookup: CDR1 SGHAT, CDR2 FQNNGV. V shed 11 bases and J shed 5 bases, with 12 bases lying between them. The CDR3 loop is CAELESETQYF. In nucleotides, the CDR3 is TGTGCCGAACTAGAATCGGAGACCCAGTACTTC.

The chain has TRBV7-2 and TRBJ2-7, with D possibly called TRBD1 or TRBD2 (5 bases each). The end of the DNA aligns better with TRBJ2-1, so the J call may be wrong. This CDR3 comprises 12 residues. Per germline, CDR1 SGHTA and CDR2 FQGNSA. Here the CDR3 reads CASSRRDGEQFF. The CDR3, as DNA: TGTGCCAGCAGCCGCAGGGACGGTGAGCAGTTCTTC.

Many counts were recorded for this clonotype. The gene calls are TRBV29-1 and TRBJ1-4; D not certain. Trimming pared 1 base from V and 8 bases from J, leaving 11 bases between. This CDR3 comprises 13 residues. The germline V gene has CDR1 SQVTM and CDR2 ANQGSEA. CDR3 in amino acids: CSVEVGAWEKLFF. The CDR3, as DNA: TGCAGCGTTGAAGTAGGAGCCTGGGAAAAACTGTTTTTT.

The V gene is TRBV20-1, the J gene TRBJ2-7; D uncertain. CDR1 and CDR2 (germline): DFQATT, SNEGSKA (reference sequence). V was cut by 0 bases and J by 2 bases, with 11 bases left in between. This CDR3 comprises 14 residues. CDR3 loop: CSARDPGITYEQYF. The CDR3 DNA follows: TGCAGTGCTAGAGATCCAGGTATCACCTACGAGCAGTACTTC.

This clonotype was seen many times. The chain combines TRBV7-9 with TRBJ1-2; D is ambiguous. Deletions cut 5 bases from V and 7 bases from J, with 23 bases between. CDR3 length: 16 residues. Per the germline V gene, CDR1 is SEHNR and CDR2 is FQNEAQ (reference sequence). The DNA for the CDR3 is TGTGCCAGCAGCCCGCCCCCGGGCCGCCGACTGGCTGGCTACACCTTC. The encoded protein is CASSPPPGRRLAGYTF.

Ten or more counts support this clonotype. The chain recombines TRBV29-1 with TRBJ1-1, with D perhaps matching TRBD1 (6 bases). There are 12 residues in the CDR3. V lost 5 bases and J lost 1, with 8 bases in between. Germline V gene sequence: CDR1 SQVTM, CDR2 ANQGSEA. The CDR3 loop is CSVQDRNTEAFF. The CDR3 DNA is TGCAGCGTTCAGGACAGGAACACTGAAGCTTTCTTT.

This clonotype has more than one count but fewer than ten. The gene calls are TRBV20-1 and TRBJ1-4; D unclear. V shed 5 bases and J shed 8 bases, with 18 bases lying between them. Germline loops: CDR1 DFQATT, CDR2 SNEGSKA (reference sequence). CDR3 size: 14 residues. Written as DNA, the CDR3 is TGCAGTGCTTATTCGGGTGGGTCAGGAGAAAAACTGTTTTTT. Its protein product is CSAYSGGSGEKLFF.

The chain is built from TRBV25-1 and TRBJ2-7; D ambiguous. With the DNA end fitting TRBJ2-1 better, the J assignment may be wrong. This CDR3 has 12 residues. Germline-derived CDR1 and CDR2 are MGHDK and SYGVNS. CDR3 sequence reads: CASSELVNEQFF. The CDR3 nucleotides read TGTGCCAGCAGTGAATTGGTTAATGAGCAGTTCTTC.